A single sample gave rise to the 8 T cell receptor beta chains below, sequenced in a study of neurological immune-mediated disorders. TCRdb called the 5' RACE reads again in MiXCR, with one record for every CDR3 protein. The sample shows roughly 70,000 distinct CDR3 sequences, about 5.1% of them seen only once. Specimen: PBMCs. The receptors originated from a woman in her 70s with multiple sclerosis.

This clonotype was seen repeatedly, ten times or more. The CDR3 coding sequence is TGTGCCAGCAGTTTAGTCTGGACTAGCGGCTACGAGCAGTACTTC. Protein: CASSLVWTSGYEQYF. The V call is TRBV12-3 or TRBV12-4, the J call TRBJ2-7; 10 positions match TRBD2. Losses at the gene ends were 1 base for V and 3 bases for J; bases not matched to a gene: 3. This CDR3 comprises 15 residues.

This clonotype was seen at least ten times. The rearrangement joins TRBV7-9 to TRBJ2-2; TRBD2 agrees at 9 bases. The CDR3 consists of 16 residues. Trimming at V came to 0 bases and at J to 5 bases, leaving 4 bases not matched to a gene. Germline loops: CDR1 SEHNR, CDR2 FQNEAQ (reference sequence). The CDR3 region is CASSLAAGGGTGELFF. DNA of the CDR3: TGTGCCAGCAGCTTAGCAGCGGGAGGAGGTACCGGGGAGCTGTTTTTT.

This clonotype was seen at least ten times. V usage is TRBV12-3 or TRBV12-4 and J usage is TRBJ1-1, with D perhaps matching TRBD1 (5 bases). V shed 5 bases and J shed 8 bases, with 12 bases lying between them. This CDR3 spans 12 amino acids. The CDR3 region is CASSTQGLEAFF. As DNA, the CDR3 is TGTGCCAGCAGTACCCAGGGTCTCGAAGCTTTCTTT.

At least ten counts were recorded for this clonotype. This rearrangement joins TRBV21-1 to TRBJ1-4. TRBV21-1 is classified as a pseudogene. There are 15 residues in the CDR3. CDR3 in DNA: TGTGCCAGCAGCAAATTGGGGAGGCCTAATGAAAAACTGTTTTTT. This sequence encodes CASSKLGRPNEKLFF.

This clonotype was counted many times. The genes are TRBV12-3 or TRBV12-4 and TRBJ1-1; 7 bases fit TRBD1. The CDR3 totals 14 residues. Trimming cost V 7 bases and J 1 base; bases outside gene matches: 6. CDR3 coding DNA: TGTGCCAGCAAATTTGGGACAGAGAACACTGAAGCTTTCTTT. Protein: CASKFGTENTEAFF.

In its sample, this clonotype was seen many times. This sequence joins TRBV20-1 and TRBJ1-5; D is unclear. CDR3 length equals 16 residues. V was shortened by 6 bases and J by 0 bases, with 18 bases between the two germline ends. Germline values: CDR1 DFQATT, CDR2 SNEGSKA (reference sequence). This CDR3 reads CSATPRQLYSNQPQHF. The CDR3 coding sequence is TGCAGTGCAACCCCTCGCCAGCTCTATAGCAATCAGCCCCAGCATTTT.

This clonotype was found many times. The rearrangement uses TRBV7-2 and TRBJ1-2; 7 bases map to TRBD1. Germline CDR1 SGHTA, CDR2 FQGNSA. The CDR3 is 15 amino acids. J gave up 5 bases and V 0 bases, and 6 bases lay outside the gene matches. The CDR3 here is CASSLALKTGYGYTF. DNA for the CDR3: TGTGCCAGCAGCTTAGCCCTCAAGACAGGGTATGGCTACACCTTC.

This clonotype was seen ten or more times. The J gene is TRBJ2-7, the V gene TRBV29-1, with 10 bases aligning to TRBD2. V lost 4 bases, J lost 5 bases, and 5 bases stayed unmatched. Per the germline V gene, CDR1 is SQVTM and CDR2 is ANQGSEA. The CDR3 sequence is 13 residues long. The CDR3 sequence is CSVVPSGSNEQYF. The CDR3 nucleotides are TGCAGCGTTGTGCCTAGCGGGAGCAACGAGCAGTACTTC.